The 31 T cell receptor beta chains reported below all come from one sample, sequenced in a study of cytomegalovirus exposure and HLA in healthy donors. The study ran its PCR with 60 Vbeta and 13 Jbeta primers. The table came from immunoSEQ multiplex PCR; TCRdb's copy has only in-frame clones and leaves some out. Here the sample spans 180,000 or so clones, roughly 79% being singletons. Sequencing was performed on PBMCs. Every receptor here comes from a man over 45 in good health and CMV-seropositive.

The chain links TRBV7-9 to TRBJ2-2, with 7 bases lining up with TRBD1. The germline gives CDR1 SEHNR, CDR2 FQNEAQ (reference sequence). V shed 5 bases, J shed 4 bases, and the junction held 7 bases outside the gene matches. The CDR3 has 15 residues. CDR3 loop: CASSPITGVTGELFF. The CDR3 bases are TGTGCCAGCAGCCCAATAACAGGGGTCACCGGGGAGCTGTTTTTT. The whole variable domain, filled in from reference TRBV7-9 and TRBJ2-2, reads DTGVSQNPRHKITKRGQNVTFRCDPISEHNRLYWYRQTLGQGPEFLTYFQNEAQLEKSRLLSDRFSAERPKGSFSTLEIQRTEQGDSAMYLCASSPITGVTGELFFGEGSRLTVL.

At least ten counts were recorded for this clone. This chain connects TRBV7-7 to TRBJ1-3, with D hard to call. Germline V gene data show CDR1 as SSHAT and CDR2 as FNYEAQ (reference sequence). The germline V and J ends were trimmed by 3 bases and 7 bases, with 10 bases remaining between them. This CDR3 contains 13 residues. CDR3 protein: CASSFQTGNTIYF. As DNA, the CDR3 is TGTGCCAGCAGCTTCCAGACCGGGAACACCATATATTTT.

The V and J genes are TRBV2 and TRBJ1-5; 9 bases are a match to TRBD1. CDR3 length: 13 residues. The germline V gene has CDR1 SNHLY and CDR2 FYNNEI. J lost 9 bases, V lost 5 bases, and 5 bases had no gene match. CDR3 nucleotide sequence: TGTGCCAGCAGTCGACAGGGGGGTGGGCCCCAGCATTTT. Amino acids: CASSRQGGGPQHF.

In the case of this clone: The junction and the germline gene differ at one end; a read error may be behind it. The chain employs TRBV7-9 and TRBJ1-3, with 11 bases identical to TRBD1. Germline V lookup: CDR1 SEHNR, CDR2 FQNEAQ (reference sequence). The CDR3 is 17 amino acids. The CDR3 region is CSSSFGQGATSGNTIYF. The CDR3 DNA reads TGTTCCAGCAGCTTCGGACAGGGGGCAACCTCTGGAAACACCATATATTTT.

The chain links TRBV6-6 to TRBJ1-1; TRBD1 is a possible D gene (6 bases). The CDR3 loop spans 13 amino acids. CDR1 and CDR2 (germline): MNHNY, SVGAGI (reference sequence). V lost 8 bases, J lost 0 bases, and 10 bases lay in between. The CDR3 DNA reads TGTGCCAGCGGGGGCCTAGTGAACACTGAAGCTTTCTTT. This sequence encodes CASGGLVNTEAFF.

V gene TRBV6-5 combines with J gene TRBJ1-2; 10 bases fit TRBD1. The CDR3 covers 12 residues. Germline CDR1 and CDR2: MNHEY and SVGAGI. DNA for the CDR3: TGTGCGGGGGGACAGGGGATCTATGGCTACACCTTC. Protein sequence: CAGGQGIYGYTF.

This chain joins TRBV11-2 and TRBJ2-3; perhaps TRBD1 as D (5 bases). CDR1 SGHAT and CDR2 FQNNGV come from the germline V gene. Deletions cut 1 base from V and 3 bases from J, with 11 bases between. The CDR3 has 15 amino acids. CDR3 amino acids: CASSLVQGATDTQYF. In DNA form, the CDR3 reads TGTGCCAGCAGCTTAGTGCAGGGTGCGACAGATACGCAGTATTTT.

Notes on this clone: This same CDR3 is encoded by further DNA sequences in the sample. The gene calls are TRBV2 and TRBJ2-2; D might be TRBD2 (7 bases). This CDR3 has 16 amino acids. From germline, CDR1 is SNHLY and CDR2 FYNNEI. V lost 2 bases and J 2 bases, leaving 12 bases between the germline ends. The CDR3 DNA sequence: TGTGCCAGCAGTGAACGAGGGGGGGGCAACACCGGGGAGCTGTTTTTT. Its protein is CASSERGGGNTGELFF.

The chain employs TRBV12-5 and TRBJ2-1, with D perhaps TRBD2 (6 bases). The V gene's germline CDR1 is LGHNT and CDR2 FRNRAP. The CDR3 spans 15 residues. V was pared by 6 bases and J by 0 bases, with 12 bases between. The CDR3, as DNA: TGTGCTAGTGGCCGGGACTCCTTCTCCTACAATGAGCAGTTCTTC. This encodes CASGRDSFSYNEQFF.

This sequence joins TRBV9 and TRBJ2-1; weak D call: TRBD1 (5 bases). V shed 0 bases and J shed 2 bases, with 9 bases lying between them. Germline lookup yields CDR1 SGDLS and CDR2 YYNGEE. There are 15 residues in the CDR3. CDR3 sequence: CASSVGKGPYNEQFF. CDR3 bases: TGTGCCAGCAGCGTAGGGAAGGGGCCCTACAATGAGCAGTTCTTC.

This sequence joins TRBV2 and TRBJ2-7; unclear D gene. Deletions cut 4 bases from V and 4 bases from J, with 8 bases between. This CDR3 is 12 amino acids long. Germline lookup yields CDR1 SNHLY and CDR2 FYNNEI. The CDR3 sequence: CASSGNSYEQYV. Here the CDR3 DNA reads TGTGCCAGCAGTGGTAACAGTTACGAGCAGTACGTC.

This chain links TRBV5-1 with TRBJ2-7; a possible D gene is TRBD2 (7 bases). The germline CDR1 and CDR2 sequences are SGHRS and YFSETQ. CDR3 length: 12 amino acids. V was pared by 8 bases and J by 4 bases, with 13 bases between. Written as DNA, the CDR3 is TGCGCCAGTATGGGGGGGGCGTACGAGCAGTACTTC. Translating gives CASMGGAYEQYF.

V usage is TRBV6-1 and J usage is TRBJ2-7, with D possibly TRBD2 on 7 matching bases. There are 14 residues in the CDR3. V was trimmed by 2 bases and J by 6 bases, leaving 14 bases between them. The germline V gene has CDR1 MNHNS and CDR2 SASEGT. The CDR3 coding sequence is TGTGCCAGCAGTGAACGGGGGGCTTTGGGCGAGCAGTACTTC. It specifies CASSERGALGEQYF.

The chain uses TRBV4-3 and TRBJ2-2, with TRBD2 as a possible D gene (6 bases). The ends were cut back, 0 bases at V and 5 bases at J, with 19 bases in the middle. The length of the CDR3 is 18 residues. Germline V gene data show CDR1 as LGHNA and CDR2 as YSLEER. CDR3 nucleotides: TGCGCCAGCAGCCAAGAGGGAGGACGAGCGCCTTCGACCGGGGAGCTGTTTTTT. It codes for CASSQEGGRAPSTGELFF.

The CDR3 region has the DNA TGTGCCAGCGGGCCGACTAGCGGGGGGTTGTATTTT. Residues: CASGPTSGGLYF. The chain employs TRBV28 and TRBJ2-3, with 13 positions matching TRBD2. After removal of 8 bases from V and 14 bases from J, the junction contained 7 bases not matched to a gene. The CDR3 spans 12 residues. Germline CDR1 is MDHEN and CDR2 is SYDVKM.

The chain recombines TRBV18 with TRBJ2-5; D is unresolved. TRBJ2-7 matches the DNA end more closely, so the J call is doubtful. Germline CDR1 KGHSH, CDR2 LQKENI. The CDR3 is 14 residues long. CDR3 coding DNA: TGTGCCAGCTCACCACCCCCCCAATCCTACGAGCAGTACTTC. This gives the protein CASSPPPQSYEQYF.

The chain employs TRBV5-1 and TRBJ2-6, with D unresolved. This CDR3 has 17 residues. V gave up 0 bases and J gave up 0 bases, with 10 bases separating them. The germline CDR1 and CDR2 sequences are SGHRS and YFSETQ. CDR3: CASSLDVKLSGANVLTF. As DNA, the CDR3 is TGCGCCAGCAGCTTGGATGTCAAACTCTCTGGGGCCAACGTCCTGACTTTC.

Notes on this clone: Compared with germline, one end of the junction differs, possibly owing to a read error. The chain is built from TRBV7-9 and TRBJ1-6; the D is unclear. Germline lookup yields CDR1 SEHNR and CDR2 FQNEAQ (reference sequence). This CDR3 has 15 residues. CDR3 sequence (DNA): TGTTCCAGCAGCTTAGTCAGCGGGTTGGATTCACCCCTCCACTTT. It translates to CSSSLVSGLDSPLHF.

The rearrangement joins TRBV14 to TRBJ2-2; tentatively, D is TRBD2 (6 bases). This CDR3 contains 15 residues. Trimming pared 4 bases from V and 7 bases from J, leaving 16 bases between. In germline, CDR1 is SGHDN, CDR2 FVKESK. The CDR3 DNA reads TGTGCCAGCAGCCTTCATAAAGGAGGGAACGGGGAGCTGTTTTTT. It is translated as CASSLHKGGNGELFF.

The rearrangement links TRBV28 to TRBJ1-1; the D gene is possibly TRBD1 (5 bases). Germline V gene lookup returns CDR1 MDHEN and CDR2 SYDVKM. With 5 bases removed from V and 1 base from J, the gap between germline ends came to 8 bases. The CDR3 is 13 residues long. Written as DNA, the CDR3 is TGTGCCAGCAGTCGAACAGGGAACACTGAAGCTTTCTTT. This encodes CASSRTGNTEAFF. Complete variable domain (other parts from reference TRBV28 and TRBJ1-1): DVKVTQSSRYLVKRTGEKVFLECVQDMDHENMFWYRQDPGLGLRLIYFSYDVKMKEKGDIPEGYSVSREKKERFSLILESASTNQTSMYLCASSRTGNTEAFFGQGTRLTVV.

This chain connects TRBV7-2 to TRBJ2-6; perhaps TRBD1 as D (5 bases). Germline CDR1 is SGHTA and CDR2 is FQGNSA. With 1 base removed from V and 3 bases from J, the gap between germline ends came to 16 bases. CDR3 length: 18 residues. The CDR3 coding sequence is TGTGCCAGCAGCTTAGAGTTCGTTTTGGGGCTTGGGGCCAACGTCCTGACTTTC. Encoded protein: CASSLEFVLGLGANVLTF.

CDR3 DNA: TGTGCCAGCAGCTGGGGACTAGCTGGGTCCTACGAGCAGTACTTC. Its translation is CASSWGLAGSYEQYF. This rearrangement joins TRBV13 to TRBJ2-7, with 9 bases aligning to TRBD2. Trimming took 4 bases from V and 1 from J; bases not matched to a gene: 5. The CDR3 length is 15 residues. Per the germline V gene, CDR1 is PRHDT and CDR2 is FYEKMQ (reference sequence).

The chain is built from TRBV28 and TRBJ2-3; TRBD2 matches at 9 bases. V was pared by 7 bases and J by 2 bases, with 13 bases of the junction left unmatched. Germline CDR1 MDHEN, CDR2 SYDVKM. The CDR3 length is 17 residues. The CDR3 nucleotides read TGTGCCAGCATGCGAGCTTGGCGGGGGGGAAACACAGATACGCAGTATTTT. It specifies CASMRAWRGGNTDTQYF.

This clone appeared a single time. This chain joins TRBV9 and TRBJ1-5; D unresolved. CDR1 is SGDLS and CDR2 is YYNGEE in the germline V gene. There are 13 residues in the CDR3. The V and J ends lost 5 bases and 7 bases respectively, with 13 bases between them. The CDR3 coding sequence is TGTGCCAGCAGTGGATCCCCGGGACAGCCCCAGCATTTT. This encodes CASSGSPGQPQHF.

This clone has just one count. The J gene is TRBJ2-4, the V gene TRBV15; D is uncertain. Germline assignment: CDR1 LNHNV and CDR2 YYDKDF (reference sequence). V lost 3 bases to trimming and J lost 1 base, with 7 bases between them. The CDR3 consists of 14 residues. DNA of the CDR3: TGTGCCACCAGCAGGGGCAGGGCCAAAAACATTCAGTACTTC. Its translation: CATSRGRAKNIQYF. The variable domain in full, with the rest retrieved from reference TRBV15 and TRBJ2-4, is DAMVIQNPRYQVTQFGKPVTLSCSQTLNHNVMYWYQQKSSQAPKLLFHYYDKDFNNEADTPDNFQSRRPNTSFCFLDIRSPGLGDTAMYLCATSRGRAKNIQYFGAGTRLSVL.

This clone was seen once. This rearrangement joins TRBV18 to TRBJ2-7, with 8 bases fitting TRBD1. With 6 bases clipped from V and 5 bases from J, the junction kept 12 bases outside the gene matches. The CDR3 runs to 15 residues. The V gene's germline CDR1 is KGHSH and CDR2 LQKENI. In DNA form, the CDR3 reads TGTGCCAGCTCTCGCCCGGACAGGGAGTCGGACGAGCAGTACTTC. It yields the protein CASSRPDRESDEQYF. Together with reference TRBV18 and TRBJ2-7, the CDR3 gives the full variable domain: NAGVMQNPRHLVRRRGQEARLRCSPMKGHSHVYWYRQLPEEGLKFMVYLQKENIIDESGMPKERFSAEFPKEGPSILRIQQVVRGDSAAYFCASSRPDRESDEQYFGPGTRLTVT.

The chain couples TRBV28 to TRBJ1-2; TRBD1 is a possible D gene (5 bases). The germline V gene has CDR1 MDHEN and CDR2 SYDVKM. Trimming stripped 0 bases from V and 6 bases from J, with 11 bases between. The CDR3 totals 14 residues. Here the CDR3 DNA reads TGTGCCAGCAGTTTATGGCAGGGCGATAATGGCTACACCTTC. Translated, it gives CASSLWQGDNGYTF.

The chain has TRBV7-2 and TRBJ2-1; 8 nucleotides match TRBD1. Trimming removed 5 bases from V and 5 bases from J; junction bases left unmatched: 8. Germline assignment: CDR1 SGHTA and CDR2 FQGNSA. The CDR3 is made up of 15 amino acids. CDR3 region: CASSRDRSENNEQFF. The CDR3 region has the DNA TGTGCCAGCAGCCGGGACAGGAGCGAGAACAATGAGCAGTTCTTC.

This sequence joins TRBV25-1 and TRBJ2-3; tentative D call: TRBD1 (5 bases). Looked up from germline, CDR1 is MGHDK and CDR2 is SYGVNS. V was shortened by 2 bases and J by 7 bases, with 13 bases between the two germline ends. The CDR3 has 14 residues. The CDR3 region is CASSEGAKAYTQYF. As DNA, the CDR3 is TGTGCCAGCAGTGAAGGGGCAAAAGCCTATACGCAGTATTTT.

The chain employs TRBV5-1 and TRBJ2-2, with 7 positions matching TRBD1. The germline gives CDR1 SGHRS, CDR2 YFSETQ. This CDR3 is 17 amino acids long. Trimming removed 7 bases from V and 1 base from J; junction bases left unmatched: 13. This chain's CDR3 is CASALTGKTLNTGELFF. The CDR3 nucleotides read TGCGCCAGCGCTTTGACAGGGAAGACTCTGAACACCGGGGAGCTGTTTTTT.

This clone occurred many times. This sequence joins TRBV6-5 and TRBJ1-5; TRBD1 matches 7 bases. Germline V gene lookup returns CDR1 MNHEY and CDR2 SVGAGI. The CDR3 is 14 amino acids. Trimming cost V 5 bases and J 4 bases; bases outside gene matches: 5. Here the CDR3 DNA reads TGTGCCAGCAGTCCGGGACAGAAGAATCAGCCCCAGCATTTT. It yields the protein CASSPGQKNQPQHF.